This is a list of T cell receptor beta chains from one sample in a study of metastatic and nonmetastatic thyroid tumors. TCRdb re-clonotyped the PCR reads via MiXCR. The table records about 40,000 clones, over 10% of them present only once. The sample comprised blood. Receptor source: a female donor with papillary thyroid cancer or a benign thyroid nodule (not recorded which). Some clones in this sample may be carry-over from other donors' samples. CDR3s include the opening cysteine and the closing phenylalanine or tryptophan. D genes are given only for firm matches. Some rows have no size entry. The others give once, few or many, or a class for an expanded clone.

j_call: TRBJ2-1
d_call: -
clone_size: many
v_call: TRBV7-9
cdr3_aa: CASSPTAESYNEQFF
cdr3_nt: TGTGCCAGCAGCCCTACGGCCGAGTCCTACAATGAGCAGTTCTTC

j_call: TRBJ2-1
d_call: -
clone_size: -
v_call: TRBV20-1
cdr3_aa: CSARLRLGVLNEQFF
cdr3_nt: TGCAGTGCTAGACTCCGGCTTGGGGTGTTGAATGAGCAGTTCTTC

j_call: TRBJ2-3
d_call: TRBD2
clone_size: many
v_call: TRBV3-1
cdr3_aa: CASSLGTSGSPDTQYF
cdr3_nt: TGTGCCAGCAGCCTCGGGACTAGCGGGAGCCCAGATACGCAGTATTTT

j_call: TRBJ1-1
d_call: -
clone_size: many
v_call: TRBV2
cdr3_aa: CASSDLGARTEAFF
cdr3_nt: TGTGCCAGCAGTGATCTGGGGGCGCGTACTGAAGCTTTCTTT

j_call: TRBJ2-7
d_call: TRBD2
clone_size: -
v_call: TRBV5-1
cdr3_aa: CASSLVELAGGRSYEQYF
cdr3_nt: TGCGCCAGCAGCTTGGTTGAGCTAGCGGGTGGTCGATCCTACGAGCAGTACTTC

j_call: TRBJ1-5
d_call: -
clone_size: many
v_call: TRBV6-1
cdr3_aa: CASSRNLWEPQHF
cdr3_nt: TGTGCCAGCAGTCGGAACCTTTGGGAACCCCAGCATTTT

j_call: TRBJ1-4
d_call: -
clone_size: many
v_call: TRBV4-3
cdr3_aa: CASSQVAVDEKLFF
cdr3_nt: TGCGCCAGCAGCCAAGTGGCAGTTGATGAAAAACTGTTTTTT

j_call: TRBJ1-1
d_call: -
clone_size: many
v_call: TRBV5-4
cdr3_aa: CASSLGYLGGDMNTEAFF
cdr3_nt: TGTGCCAGCAGCCTGGGATATTTAGGCGGGGATATGAACACTGAAGCTTTCTTT

j_call: TRBJ2-7
d_call: TRBD1
clone_size: -
v_call: TRBV20-1
cdr3_aa: CSARASGQGHGNRYEQYF
cdr3_nt: TGCAGTGCTAGAGCCTCGGGACAGGGGCACGGGAATAGGTACGAGCAGTACTTC

j_call: TRBJ1-1
d_call: -
clone_size: many
v_call: TRBV19
cdr3_aa: CASMEQGGTEAFF
cdr3_nt: TGTGCCAGTATGGAACAGGGAGGGACTGAAGCTTTCTTT

j_call: TRBJ1-6
d_call: -
clone_size: medium-sized
v_call: TRBV27
cdr3_aa: CASTGSYNSPLHF
cdr3_nt: TGTGCCAGCACAGGCTCCTATAATTCACCCCTCCACTTT

j_call: TRBJ2-7
d_call: -
clone_size: many
v_call: TRBV3-1
cdr3_aa: CASSQYQAYEQYF
cdr3_nt: TGTGCCAGCAGCCAATATCAGGCCTACGAGCAGTACTTC

j_call: TRBJ2-7
d_call: TRBD2
clone_size: many
v_call: TRBV12-5
cdr3_aa: CASGLVRGGSSYEQYF
cdr3_nt: TGTGCTAGTGGTTTGGTACGGGGGGGGAGCTCCTACGAGCAGTACTTC

j_call: TRBJ1-1
d_call: -
clone_size: -
v_call: TRBV18
cdr3_aa: CASSLNPKNTEAFF
cdr3_nt: TGTGCCAGCTCACTGAACCCCAAGAACACTGAAGCTTTCTTT

j_call: TRBJ2-1
d_call: TRBD2
clone_size: many
v_call: TRBV28
cdr3_aa: CASSPPSGARDEQFF
cdr3_nt: TGTGCCAGCAGCCCTCCTAGCGGGGCCAGGGATGAGCAGTTCTTC

j_call: TRBJ2-5
d_call: -
clone_size: many
v_call: TRBV7-9
cdr3_aa: CASSFQGNWETQYF
cdr3_nt: TGTGCCAGCAGCTTTCAGGGGAATTGGGAGACCCAGTACTTC

j_call: TRBJ1-5
d_call: -
clone_size: many
v_call: TRBV19
cdr3_aa: CASSLRGGDSNQPQHF
cdr3_nt: TGTGCCAGTAGTCTCAGGGGTGGCGATAGCAATCAGCCCCAGCATTTT

j_call: TRBJ2-7
d_call: TRBD2
clone_size: many
v_call: TRBV7-8
cdr3_aa: CASSLGESLAGGPVPYEQYF
cdr3_nt: TGTGCCAGCAGCTTAGGGGAGAGCCTAGCGGGAGGGCCCGTTCCCTACGAGCAGTACTTC

j_call: TRBJ1-5
d_call: -
clone_size: many
v_call: TRBV11-2
cdr3_aa: CASSLDVDQPQHF
cdr3_nt: TGTGCCAGCAGCTTGGATGTGGATCAGCCCCAGCATTTT

j_call: TRBJ1-6
d_call: TRBD1
clone_size: -
v_call: TRBV28
cdr3_aa: CASSWTGSYNSPLHF
cdr3_nt: TGTGCCAGCAGTTGGACAGGCTCCTATAATTCACCCCTCCACTTT

j_call: TRBJ1-5
d_call: TRBD1
clone_size: -
v_call: TRBV28
cdr3_aa: CASSRRPGQGARCQPQHF
cdr3_nt: TGTGCCAGCAGCCGAAGGCCTGGACAGGGGGCGCGGTGTCAGCCCCAGCATTTT

j_call: TRBJ2-5
d_call: -
clone_size: many
v_call: TRBV11-2
cdr3_aa: CASSLEGTRGKTQYF
cdr3_nt: TGTGCCAGCAGCTTAGAAGGGACCCGCGGGAAGACCCAGTACTTC

j_call: TRBJ1-3
d_call: -
clone_size: many
v_call: TRBV9
cdr3_aa: CASSDAAGNTIYF
cdr3_nt: TGTGCCAGCAGCGACGCCGCCGGAAACACCATATATTTT

j_call: TRBJ2-3
d_call: -
clone_size: many
v_call: TRBV19
cdr3_aa: CASRGTPDTQYF
cdr3_nt: TGTGCCAGTAGAGGGACTCCAGATACGCAGTATTTT

j_call: TRBJ1-6
d_call: TRBD1
clone_size: few
v_call: TRBV5-1
cdr3_aa: CASSLEQGDNSPLHF
cdr3_nt: TGCGCCAGCAGCTTGGAACAGGGGGATAATTCACCCCTCCACTTT

j_call: TRBJ2-1
d_call: TRBD2
clone_size: many
v_call: TRBV27
cdr3_aa: CASSLRSSGRANEQFF
cdr3_nt: TGTGCCAGCAGTTTAAGGTCTAGCGGGAGGGCCAATGAGCAGTTCTTC

j_call: TRBJ1-2
d_call: -
clone_size: many
v_call: TRBV6-1
cdr3_aa: CASREDGYTF
cdr3_nt: TGTGCCAGCAGGGAGGATGGCTACACCTTC

j_call: TRBJ2-5
d_call: -
clone_size: few
v_call: TRBV7-9
cdr3_aa: CASSLEVQETQYF
cdr3_nt: TGTGCCAGCAGCTTAGAGGTTCAAGAGACCCAGTACTTC

j_call: TRBJ2-2
d_call: TRBD1
clone_size: many
v_call: TRBV19
cdr3_aa: CASIGQGAGELFF
cdr3_nt: TGTGCCAGTATAGGACAGGGGGCCGGGGAGCTGTTTTTT

j_call: TRBJ2-5
d_call: -
clone_size: many
v_call: TRBV19
cdr3_aa: CASSTLPRETQYF
cdr3_nt: TGTGCCAGTAGTACCCTCCCTCGGGAGACCCAGTACTTC

j_call: TRBJ1-4
d_call: TRBD1
clone_size: -
v_call: TRBV11-1
cdr3_aa: CASSLNQGDLSATNEKLFF
cdr3_nt: TGTGCCAGCAGCTTAAACCAGGGGGACCTTAGTGCAACTAATGAAAAACTGTTTTTT

j_call: TRBJ1-6
d_call: -
clone_size: -
v_call: TRBV20-1
cdr3_aa: CSARMGGIDYNSPLHF
cdr3_nt: TGCAGTGCTAGAATGGGGGGGATTGACTATAATTCACCCCTCCACTTT

j_call: TRBJ2-7
d_call: -
clone_size: many
v_call: TRBV20-1
cdr3_aa: CSAKAWGREQYF
cdr3_nt: TGCAGTGCTAAGGCTTGGGGGCGCGAGCAGTACTTC

j_call: TRBJ1-5
d_call: -
clone_size: many
v_call: TRBV6-1
cdr3_aa: CASRAQGNQPQHF
cdr3_nt: TGTGCCAGCAGGGCACAGGGAAATCAGCCCCAGCATTTT

j_call: TRBJ2-5
d_call: TRBD1
clone_size: many
v_call: TRBV6-1
cdr3_aa: CASSEYGDRQETQYF
cdr3_nt: TGTGCCAGCAGTGAATACGGGGACAGACAAGAGACCCAGTACTTC

j_call: TRBJ2-5
d_call: -
clone_size: -
v_call: TRBV6-1
cdr3_aa: CASSPAGSETQYF
cdr3_nt: TGTGCCAGCAGCCCCGCAGGGAGTGAGACCCAGTACTTC

j_call: TRBJ1-2
d_call: -
clone_size: many
v_call: TRBV5-5
cdr3_aa: CASSLTLEANYGYTF
cdr3_nt: TGTGCCAGCAGCTTGACACTGGAAGCTAACTATGGCTACACCTTC

j_call: TRBJ2-7
d_call: -
clone_size: medium-sized
v_call: TRBV12-3/TRBV12-4
cdr3_aa: CASSRGLAGEQYF
cdr3_nt: TGTGCCAGCAGTCGTGGCCTAGCTGGCGAGCAGTACTTC

j_call: TRBJ2-2
d_call: -
clone_size: many
v_call: TRBV19
cdr3_aa: CASSPQVATGELFF
cdr3_nt: TGTGCCAGTAGTCCACAGGTGGCCACCGGGGAGCTGTTTTTT

j_call: TRBJ2-3
d_call: -
clone_size: many
v_call: TRBV7-3
cdr3_aa: CASSLKGRDTQYF
cdr3_nt: TGTGCCAGCAGCTTAAAAGGGAGAGATACGCAGTATTTT

j_call: TRBJ2-3
d_call: TRBD2
clone_size: few
v_call: TRBV11-1
cdr3_aa: CASSLESGSYTQYF
cdr3_nt: TGTGCCAGCAGCTTAGAGAGCGGGAGTTATACGCAGTATTTT

j_call: TRBJ1-2
d_call: -
clone_size: few
v_call: TRBV6-1
cdr3_aa: CASSEVMASYGYTF
cdr3_nt: TGTGCCAGCAGTGAAGTCATGGCCAGCTATGGCTACACCTTC

j_call: TRBJ1-1
d_call: -
clone_size: many
v_call: TRBV6-1
cdr3_aa: CASTRRGGVRTEAFF
cdr3_nt: TGTGCCAGCACGCGCCGAGGGGGGGTTCGCACTGAAGCTTTCTTT

j_call: TRBJ1-3
d_call: -
clone_size: -
v_call: TRBV29-1
cdr3_aa: CSVVADSRNTIYF
cdr3_nt: TGCAGCGTTGTGGCAGACTCTAGAAACACCATATATTTT

j_call: TRBJ1-5
d_call: -
clone_size: -
v_call: TRBV30
cdr3_aa: CALNPGRAFEGHQPQHF
cdr3_nt: TGTGCCTTAAACCCCGGTAGGGCCTTCGAGGGCCATCAGCCCCAGCATTTT

j_call: TRBJ2-5
d_call: -
clone_size: many
v_call: TRBV7-9
cdr3_aa: CASSLEAFQETQYF
cdr3_nt: TGTGCCAGCAGCTTAGAGGCCTTCCAAGAGACCCAGTACTTC

j_call: TRBJ2-2
d_call: -
clone_size: many
v_call: TRBV28
cdr3_aa: CASSFSGMGGELFF
cdr3_nt: TGTGCCAGCAGTTTTTCGGGGATGGGCGGGGAGCTGTTTTTT

j_call: TRBJ1-2
d_call: -
clone_size: many
v_call: TRBV6-5
cdr3_aa: CASSYSGQGVYGYTF
cdr3_nt: TGTGCCAGCAGTTACTCCGGCCAGGGAGTCTATGGCTACACCTTC

j_call: TRBJ1-2
d_call: -
clone_size: many
v_call: TRBV19
cdr3_aa: CAASPGGHYGYTF
cdr3_nt: TGTGCCGCGTCGCCGGGGGGCCACTATGGCTACACCTTC

j_call: TRBJ2-1
d_call: -
clone_size: many
v_call: TRBV11-1
cdr3_aa: CASSLVWTKNNEQFF
cdr3_nt: TGTGCCAGCAGCTTAGTCTGGACAAAGAACAATGAGCAGTTCTTC

j_call: TRBJ1-1
d_call: -
clone_size: many
v_call: TRBV5-7
cdr3_aa: CASSSTGWIADNTEAFF
cdr3_nt: TGTGCCAGCAGCTCAACAGGGTGGATCGCCGACAACACTGAAGCTTTCTTT

j_call: TRBJ1-5
d_call: -
clone_size: many
v_call: TRBV9
cdr3_aa: CASSVGWGGVQPQHF
cdr3_nt: TGTGCCAGCAGCGTAGGTTGGGGGGGGGTTCAGCCCCAGCATTTT

j_call: TRBJ2-5
d_call: TRBD1
clone_size: many
v_call: TRBV2
cdr3_aa: CASSKTTGGETQYF
cdr3_nt: TGTGCCAGCAGTAAAACGACAGGGGGGGAGACCCAGTACTTC

j_call: TRBJ1-2
d_call: -
clone_size: many
v_call: TRBV7-6
cdr3_aa: CASSPRGINYGYTF
cdr3_nt: TGTGCCAGCAGCCCACGGGGCATCAACTATGGCTACACCTTC

j_call: TRBJ2-7
d_call: -
clone_size: many
v_call: TRBV10-2
cdr3_aa: CASSGLYEQYF
cdr3_nt: TGCGCCAGTTCAGGGCTCTACGAGCAGTACTTC

j_call: TRBJ2-7
d_call: -
clone_size: many
v_call: TRBV19
cdr3_aa: CASSMELVRAYEQYF
cdr3_nt: TGTGCCAGTAGTATGGAGCTAGTTCGAGCCTACGAGCAGTACTTC

j_call: TRBJ1-2
d_call: -
clone_size: many
v_call: TRBV4-1
cdr3_aa: CASSQGGRGSDYGYTF
cdr3_nt: TGCGCCAGCAGCCAAGGGGGTAGGGGATCTGACTATGGCTACACCTTC